This T cell receptor beta chain was found in a study of blood T cells in healthy people across ages (dated by TCRdb to about 2015). Regarding the research as a whole: In model experiments, template switching captured about one uniquely barcoded TCR beta cDNA molecule for every two T cells. The study measured age-related changes in TCR beta repertoire diversity using deep sequencing normalized with unique cDNA molecular identifiers. Donors were grouped into four age groups: young (average roughly 16 years), middle-aged (roughly 38), aged (about 59) and long-lived (around 80). To avoid experimental bias, donors of different ages were spread randomly across the sequencing lanes. For two donors (one aged 18 to 30 and one aged 80 or older), the study analyzed two additional independent replicas of 1 million unique cDNA reads from the same blood draw. Beyond this particular receptor, the publication reports: Compared with the aged group, the long-lived group had more naive CD4+ T cells, fewer expanded clones and increased TCR diversity, suggesting age selection. Observed TCR beta diversity per million T cells fell roughly linearly with age, and a significant reduction was already apparent by age around 40. A strong correlation was found between observed TCR beta diversity and the percentage of naive T cells measured by flow cytometry. The CMV infection status of donors was not known, potentially confounding age-related changes in expanded clonotypes. Estimates of total diversity based on one million sequenced T cells were regarded as lower bounds and as underestimates. Bulk unsorted PBMC profiling prevented conclusive comparison of naive and antigen-experienced compartments.

Library construction relied on 5' RACE. These reads were obtained on an Illumina HiSeq 2500. A second about 6 to 11 cycle PCR used a sample-barcoded 5' primer and a J-beta primer mix. A template-switch 5' adaptor carrying 12 random nucleotides introduced a unique molecular identifier onto each TCR beta cDNA molecule. Each sample yielded at least 3 million CDR3-containing paired-end reads. The Mint cDNA synthesis kit, primed by a TRBC-specific oligonucleotide, was used to synthesize first-strand cDNA from all RNA. Following uracil-DNA glycosylase treatment, a first 18-cycle PCR with universal primers M1SS and BC2_uni_R was performed on all cDNA. Concerning the study's data processing: For normalization, 1 million high-quality reads were randomly selected from each sample, with every read carrying a distinct molecular identifier. Reads sharing molecular identifiers were discarded rather than binned into consensus sequences. MiTCR, run with a Q25 quality threshold and the strictest error-elimination algorithm, handled CDR3 identification, clonotype clustering and error correction. Lower-bound total TCR beta diversity was estimated with a nonparametric unseen species model using Euler transformation. Starting from the raw public reads, TCRdb applied fastp trimming at Q25, assembled clones with MiXCR and retained in-frame beta chains. Rows with one shared CDR3 protein collapse into an entry with the most common genes and DNA. The V and J calls, along with clone size, are taken from TCRdb and not from the paper's own processing. The sample records over 600,000 distinct CDR3 sequences, roughly 56% of which are singletons. Around 24% of the sample goes to the ten largest clones.

For CDR1 and CDR2, the germline V gene lists MNHEY and SVGEGT. Deletion took 8 bases off V and 4 bases off J, with a span of 8 bases between the germline ends. The CDR3 numbers 11 residues from cysteine through phenylalanine. Of the read, only the CDR3 DNA is kept; its 33 bases are in frame from base 1. The approximately 40 donors, aged about 6 to 95 years, were systemically healthy Caucasian individuals from Russia. Around 10 milliliters of peripheral blood were drawn from each donor into EDTA-treated Vacutainer tubes. PBMCs were isolated by Ficoll-Paque density-gradient centrifugation, with at least 7 million obtained per sample. Trizol reagent was used to extract total RNA from the PBMCs, yielding at least 5 micrograms per sample. For every donor, an aliquot of PBMCs went through flow cytometry to measure the percentages of naive CD45RAhigh/CD27high T cells. Remarks on this clonotype: Its antigen is still unknown. Nothing much larger sits one base from this clone, and base qualities are not available.

Source material: blood. The sequence was collected from a man between 35 and 55 years old in good health. The sequence is built from TRBV6-2 or TRBV6-3 and TRBJ1-1; the D gene cannot be resolved reliably. The DNA sequence follows: TGTGCCAGCGGCACCTTCACTGAAGCTTTCTTT. Its translation reads: CASGTFTEAFF.